The 22 T cell receptor beta chains below all came from one sample that was sequenced in a study of cytomegalovirus exposure and HLA in healthy donors. The PCR had 60 Vbeta and 13 Jbeta primers. Clones were read by immunoSEQ multiplex PCR, and TCRdb kept only the in-frame ones, dropping some. Seen here are some 250,000 clones, 82% observed once, and the top ten hold 5% to 6%. The sample consisted of PBMCs. All receptors derive from a woman between 35 and 50 years old in good health and CMV-seropositive.

The chain joins TRBV30 to TRBJ1-1, with 9 bases fitting TRBD1. The trim removed 1 base at V and 0 bases at J, leaving 3 bases unmatched. This CDR3 comprises 15 residues. Germline values: CDR1 GTSNPN, CDR2 SVGIG (reference sequence). The CDR3 is CAWSEGQGMNTEAFF. CDR3 bases: TGTGCCTGGAGTGAGGGACAGGGTATGAACACTGAAGCTTTCTTT.

This clone showed up just once. The CDR3 is CAWSAPPGEQFF. CDR3 coding DNA: TGTGCCTGGAGTGCCCCCCCAGGAGAGCAGTTCTTC. This chain links TRBV30 with TRBJ2-1; D not resolved. CDR1 is GTSNPN, CDR2 SVGIG, per germline (reference sequence). Trimming removed 1 base from V and 10 bases from J, with 11 bases in between. CDR3 length: 12 amino acids.

This clone has more than one count but fewer than ten. V is TRBV4-1 and J is TRBJ1-2, with a possible D match to TRBD1 (5 bases). The germline CDR1 and CDR2 sequences are MGHRA and YSYEKL. The germline V and J ends were trimmed by 3 bases and 2 bases, with 16 bases remaining between them. This CDR3 contains 16 residues. The CDR3 DNA reads TGCGCCAGCAGCCACGACCCCCTGGGGCAGAACTATGGCTACACCTTC. The encoded protein is CASSHDPLGQNYGYTF.

This chain connects TRBV7-6 to TRBJ1-2; D is perhaps TRBD1 (5 bases). The germline V and J ends were trimmed by 5 bases and 3 bases, with 10 bases remaining between them. Per germline, CDR1 SGHVS and CDR2 FNYEAQ. This CDR3 spans 13 amino acids. CDR3 nucleotide sequence: TGTGCCAGCAGCCATGACAGACACTATGGCTACACCTTC. Translating gives CASSHDRHYGYTF.

CDR3 nucleotide sequence: TGTGCCAGCAGCTCCCTGGGGGAGGGTAGGGATACGCAGTATTTT. This gives the protein CASSSLGEGRDTQYF. The chain has TRBV7-9 and TRBJ2-3, with 7 bases fitting TRBD2. The CDR3 is made up of 15 amino acids. V lost 4 bases to trimming and J lost 6 bases; unmatched junction nucleotides: 10. CDR1 SEHNR and CDR2 FQNEAQ come from the germline V gene (reference sequence).

This sequence joins TRBV7-9 and TRBJ2-5; D is undetermined. The CDR3 is made up of 12 amino acids. Per the germline V gene, CDR1 is SEHNR and CDR2 is FQNEAQ (reference sequence). CDR3 loop: CSGSKTEETQYF. The CDR3 DNA sequence: TGTTCCGGGTCTAAAACGGAAGAGACCCAGTACTTC.

The chain has TRBV9 and TRBJ2-5, with TRBD1 matching over 9 bases. Germline V gene sequence: CDR1 SGDLS, CDR2 YYNGEE. V shed 4 bases and J 11 bases; nucleotides not matched to a gene: 9. The CDR3 covers 13 residues. The CDR3: CASSFRQGGEQYF. CDR3 DNA sequence: TGTGCCAGCAGCTTTAGACAGGGGGGAGAGCAGTACTTC.

The chain carries TRBV2 and TRBJ1-5; D unresolved. This CDR3 region has 16 residues. The V end lost 6 bases, the J end lost 0 bases, and 15 bases lay between the germline ends. CDR1 is SNHLY and CDR2 is FYNNEI in the germline V gene. CDR3 sequence: CASSREPPYSNQPQHF. As DNA, the CDR3 is TGTGCCAGCAGCCGAGAGCCCCCCTATAGCAATCAGCCCCAGCATTTT.

This clone has just one count. This chain connects TRBV7-3 to TRBJ2-7; D is possibly TRBD2 (5 bases). CDR3 length: 16 residues. The germline CDR1 and CDR2 sequences are SGHTA and FQGTGA. The ends were cut back, 0 bases at V and 2 bases at J, with 14 bases in the middle. CDR3 DNA sequence: TGTGCCAGCAGCTTAACATCGGCCGGGGAGACCTACGAGCAGTACTTC. Translated, it gives CASSLTSAGETYEQYF.

This rearrangement joins TRBV28 to TRBJ2-7, with a possible D match to TRBD1 (5 bases). This CDR3 spans 12 amino acids. Germline V lookup: CDR1 MDHEN, CDR2 SYDVKM. V was shortened by 2 bases and J by 12 bases, with 14 bases between the two germline ends. For the CDR3, the DNA is TGTGCCAGCAGTTTAGGCCAGGGCCCTCTGTACTTC. Amino acid sequence: CASSLGQGPLYF.

This chain joins TRBV5-1 and TRBJ1-1, with D maybe TRBD1 (5 bases). Germline-derived CDR1 and CDR2 are SGHRS and YFSETQ. The CDR3 covers 18 residues. Trimming left V 4 bases short and J 4 bases short, with 26 bases between. In nucleotides, the CDR3 is TGCGCCAGCAGCCTTTACATGGCAGGGTCGTTGGTGAGCACTGAAGCTTTCTTT. It encodes CASSLYMAGSLVSTEAFF.

This clone appeared once. The J gene is TRBJ1-2, the V gene TRBV21-1; no check of the table's D call, TRBD1, against the DNA was made. TRBV21-1 is shown as a pseudogene. The CDR3 length is 15 residues. CDR3 loop: CASSKGPRGPFSYTF. DNA of the CDR3: TGTGCCAGCAGCAAAGGGCCCAGGGGGCCTTTTAGCTACACCTTC.

This rearrangement joins TRBV27 to TRBJ2-1; 12 nucleotides agree with TRBD2. Germline V gene sequence: CDR1 MNHEY, CDR2 SMNVEV (reference sequence). J gave up 8 bases and V 3 bases, and 8 bases lay outside the gene matches. This CDR3 contains 16 residues. The CDR3 sequence is CASSFLPSGRGDEQFF. The CDR3 bases are TGTGCCAGCAGTTTTCTGCCTAGCGGGAGGGGAGATGAGCAGTTCTTC.

The V gene is TRBV11-2, the J gene TRBJ1-6; D is perhaps TRBD1 (6 bases). V was clipped by 1 base and J by 0 bases, with 10 bases between them. CDR3 size: 17 residues. Germline V CDR1 and CDR2: SGHAT, FQNNGV. CDR3 DNA: TGTGCCAGCAGCTTAGCGGGACACGACTCCTATAATTCACCCCTCCACTTT. Its translation: CASSLAGHDSYNSPLHF.

The chain combines TRBV9 with TRBJ2-7, with a possible D match to TRBD2 (6 bases). This CDR3 region has 14 residues. The germline V gene has CDR1 SGDLS and CDR2 YYNGEE. Trimming took 0 bases from V and 2 from J, leaving 9 bases between them. The CDR3 region has the DNA TGTGCCAGCAGCGTAGGCGGGACGACCTACGAGCAGTACTTC. Translation gives CASSVGGTTYEQYF.

The CDR3 loop is CASSKTSGTSDYNEQFF. The CDR3 DNA reads TGTGCCAGCAGCAAGACCTCCGGGACTAGCGACTACAATGAGCAGTTCTTC. The chain carries TRBV13 and TRBJ2-1; 10 nucleotides match TRBD2. Trimming took 5 bases from V and 3 from J; bases not matched to a gene: 10. The CDR3 spans 17 residues. The germline V gene has CDR1 PRHDT and CDR2 FYEKMQ (reference sequence). The whole variable domain, remainder taken from reference TRBV13 and TRBJ2-1, is AAGVIQSPRHLIKEKRETATLKCYPIPRHDTVYWYQQGPGQDPQFLISFYEKMQSDKGSIPDRFSAQQFSDYHSELNMSSLELGDSALYFCASSKTSGTSDYNEQFFGPGTRLTVL.

This clone was seen just once. This chain uses TRBV29-1 with TRBJ1-1, with D maybe TRBD1 (6 bases). With 4 bases removed from V and 8 bases from J, the gap between germline ends came to 26 bases. Germline V gene data show CDR1 as SQVTM and CDR2 as ANQGSEA. This CDR3 has 16 amino acids. CDR3 loop: CSVVQLSGEGTLEAFF. The DNA for the CDR3 is TGCAGCGTTGTTCAACTTTCAGGGGAAGGAACACTGGAAGCTTTCTTT.

This sequence joins TRBV9 and TRBJ2-7, with no clear D. The CDR3 is 13 residues long. V lost 0 bases to trimming and J lost 6 bases, with 10 bases between them. Germline lookup yields CDR1 SGDLS and CDR2 YYNGEE. Here the CDR3 reads CASSVGQVGEQYF. CDR3 sequence (DNA): TGTGCCAGCAGCGTAGGGCAGGTTGGCGAGCAGTACTTC.

The chain couples TRBV11-3 to TRBJ1-4; no clear D gene. Per the germline V gene, CDR1 is SGHNT and CDR2 is YENEEA. CDR3 length: 15 amino acids. V was shortened by 4 bases and J by 5 bases, with 14 bases between the two germline ends. The CDR3 here is CASSSRTAGNEKLFF. The CDR3 DNA reads as TGTGCCAGCAGCTCCCGGACGGCGGGGAATGAAAAACTGTTTTTT.

J is TRBJ2-3 and V is TRBV9; possible D gene TRBD2, 7 bases. With 0 bases removed from V and 2 bases from J, the gap between germline ends came to 13 bases. Germline CDR1 is SGDLS and CDR2 is YYNGEE. The CDR3 totals 16 residues. The CDR3 sequence is CASSVEGGGHTDTQYF. The CDR3 bases are TGTGCCAGCAGCGTAGAAGGGGGGGGGCACACAGATACGCAGTATTTT.

This chain uses TRBV6-5 with TRBJ2-3, with 7 bases that match TRBD1. Losses at the gene ends were 6 bases for V and 2 bases for J; bases not matched to a gene: 5. The CDR3 is made up of 14 amino acids. CDR1 and CDR2 (germline): MNHEY, SVGAGI. As DNA, the CDR3 is TGTGCCAGCAGCGGGACAGACCTCACAGATACGCAGTATTTT. Translating it yields CASSGTDLTDTQYF.

This clone has just one count. The chain carries TRBV2 and TRBJ1-2, with 8 positions matching TRBD1. The junction had 7 bases not matched to a gene; V was cut back by 3 bases and J by 4 bases. CDR3 size: 15 residues. Germline CDR1 reads SNHLY; CDR2 reads FYNNEI. CDR3 residues: CASSETRGPLYGYTF. The CDR3 DNA follows: TGTGCCAGCAGTGAGACCAGGGGGCCGCTCTATGGCTACACCTTC. Drawing the rest from reference TRBV2 and TRBJ1-2, the complete variable domain is EPEVTQTPSHQVTQMGQEVILRCVPISNHLYFYWYRQILGQKVEFLVSFYNNEISEKSEIFDDQFSVERPDGSNFTLKIRSTKLEDSAMYFCASSETRGPLYGYTFGSGTRLTVV.